The 22 T cell receptor beta chains presented below share a single source sample, sequenced in a study of identical twins. TCRdb reprocessed the 5' RACE reads with MiXCR, giving one entry per CDR3 protein. The sample shows 250,000 or so distinct CDR3 sequences, about 8.3% of them seen only once. This sample also appeared in a second study, on yellow fever vaccine responses in identical twins.

Input material: CD8+ T cells sorted from blood. The origin of the receptors is a woman between 18 and 29 years old in good health.

A few counts support this clonotype. The V call is TRBV20-1, the J call TRBJ2-3; 7 bases align to TRBD1. The CDR3 covers 15 residues. J was trimmed by 3 bases and V by 0 bases; bases with no gene match: 6. Germline V gene data show CDR1 as DFQATT and CDR2 as SNEGSKA (reference sequence). The CDR3 DNA reads as TGCAGTGCTAGAGATTTTAGGGGGCAGACAGATACGCAGTATTTT. Protein product: CSARDFRGQTDTQYF.

The chain links TRBV20-1 to TRBJ1-1; D remains unclear. Germline CDR1 is DFQATT and CDR2 is SNEGSKA (reference sequence). The CDR3 spans 16 residues. Deletions cut 3 bases from V and 1 base from J, with 18 bases between. The CDR3 sequence is CSASLPNEGTNTEAFF. The CDR3 nucleotides are TGCAGTGCTAGCCTTCCGAATGAGGGAACGAACACTGAAGCTTTCTTT.

This clonotype was found a few times. V and J are TRBV5-1 and TRBJ2-5; 9 bases align to TRBD2. Unmatched junction bases numbered 6, after V lost 1 base and J lost 2 bases. Germline V gene data show CDR1 as SGHRS and CDR2 as YFSETQ. The CDR3 is 16 amino acids. CDR3 nucleotides: TGCGCCAGCAGCTTGACGCTGAGCGGGGGGCAAGAGACCCAGTACTTC. This sequence encodes CASSLTLSGGQETQYF. The complete variable domain, with remaining parts taken from reference TRBV5-1 and TRBJ2-5, reads KAGVTQTPRYLIKTRGQQVTLSCSPISGHRSVSWYQQTPGQGLQFLFEYFSETQRNKGNFPGRFSGRQFSNSRSEMNVSTLELGDSALYLCASSLTLSGGQETQYFGPGTRLLVL.

The chain carries TRBV6-2 or TRBV6-3 and TRBJ2-7; 8 bases match TRBD1. This CDR3 has 14 residues. CDR1 is MNHEY, CDR2 SVGEGT, per germline. The V segment lost 3 bases and the J segment 5 bases; nucleotides outside the gene matches: 6. The CDR3 reads CASSYETGGDEQYF. As DNA, the CDR3 is TGTGCCAGCAGTTATGAAACAGGGGGAGACGAGCAGTACTTC.

This chain joins TRBV4-2 and TRBJ1-1; TRBD1 might be the D (5 bases). CDR1 LGHNA and CDR2 YNFKEQ come from the germline V gene. There are 16 residues in the CDR3. Trimming removed 1 base from V and 0 bases from J, with 12 bases in between. This chain's CDR3 is CASSQVRQGLNTEAFF. The CDR3, as DNA: TGTGCCAGCAGCCAAGTGCGGCAGGGCTTGAACACTGAAGCTTTCTTT.

This sequence joins TRBV12-3 or TRBV12-4 and TRBJ2-7, with 7 bases identical to TRBD1. The CDR3 consists of 15 residues. V gave up 1 base and J gave up 2 bases; unmatched junction bases: 5. The CDR3 is CASSLEGAGTYEQYF. The CDR3 DNA follows: TGTGCCAGCAGTTTAGAGGGGGCCGGGACCTACGAGCAGTACTTC.

This clonotype was found a few times. This rearrangement joins TRBV12-3 or TRBV12-4 to TRBJ2-3; D not resolved. Trimming removed 3 bases from V and 6 bases from J, with 7 bases in between. There are 12 residues in the CDR3. In DNA, the CDR3 is TGTGCCAGCAGTTTCTCTGGGGATACGCAGTATTTT. Amino acid sequence: CASSFSGDTQYF.

In this sample, this clonotype turned up many times. The V gene is TRBV20-1, the J gene TRBJ2-1, with TRBD2 matching 9 bases. V was clipped by 3 bases and J by 10 bases; unmatched bases: 7. The CDR3 is 13 amino acids. Germline V gives CDR1 DFQATT, CDR2 SNEGSKA (reference sequence). This CDR3 reads CSASAGGPLEQFF. In DNA, the CDR3 is TGCAGTGCTAGCGCGGGAGGGCCTTTGGAGCAGTTCTTC.

The gene calls are TRBV27 and TRBJ2-1; D uncertain. From germline, CDR1 is MNHEY and CDR2 SMNVEV (reference sequence). Trimming pared 4 bases from V and 6 bases from J, leaving 16 bases between. This CDR3 is 15 amino acids long. The CDR3 region is CASSSNSPLGNEQFF. Here the CDR3 DNA reads TGTGCCAGCAGTTCTAACTCCCCTCTAGGCAATGAGCAGTTCTTC.

The chain recombines TRBV5-6 with TRBJ2-1; the D gene is possibly TRBD1 (6 bases). Germline values: CDR1 SGHDT, CDR2 YYEEEE. This CDR3 has 13 amino acids. The V gene lost 4 bases and the J gene lost 8 bases, with 13 bases spanning the gap. CDR3 sequence reads: CASSLVKGDEQFF. For the CDR3, the DNA is TGTGCCAGCAGCCTTGTTAAGGGGGATGAGCAGTTCTTC. The whole variable domain, remainder taken from reference TRBV5-6 and TRBJ2-1, is DAGVTQSPTHLIKTRGQQVTLRCSPKSGHDTVSWYQQALGQGPQFIFQYYEEEERQRGNFPDRFSGHQFPNYSSELNVNALLLGDSALYLCASSLVKGDEQFFGPGTRLTVL.

The sample holds many counts of this clonotype. This sequence joins TRBV9 and TRBJ2-1; the match to TRBD2 covers 10 bases. CDR1 is SGDLS and CDR2 is YYNGEE in the germline V gene. Unmatched junction bases numbered 9, after V lost 3 bases and J lost 9 bases. The CDR3 is made up of 15 amino acids. CDR3 bases: TGTGCCAGCAGCGCGGGGACTAGCGTCTCCCTTGAGCAGTTCTTC. This translates into CASSAGTSVSLEQFF.

The V call is TRBV6-2 or TRBV6-3, the J call TRBJ2-7; D remains unclear. The germline V gene encodes CDR1 MNHEY and CDR2 SVGEGT. V shed 6 bases and J shed 4 bases, with 7 bases lying between them. The CDR3 spans 11 residues. The CDR3 nucleotides read TGTGCCAGCAGAGAGAATTACGAGCAGTACTTC. This translates into CASRENYEQYF.

This clonotype was observed many times. Here the CDR3 reads CASSDMLAVQGSNQPQHF. The CDR3 DNA follows: TGTGCCAGCAGTGATATGTTAGCGGTCCAAGGGAGCAATCAGCCCCAGCATTTT. The rearrangement links TRBV2 to TRBJ1-5; D not certain. V was shortened by 3 bases and J by 1 base, with 19 bases between the two germline ends. This CDR3 contains 18 residues. Germline-derived CDR1 and CDR2 are SNHLY and FYNNEI. Supplemented by reference TRBV2 and TRBJ1-5, the full variable domain reads EPEVTQTPSHQVTQMGQEVILRCVPISNHLYFYWYRQILGQKVEFLVSFYNNEISEKSEIFDDQFSVERPDGSNFTLKIRSTKLEDSAMYFCASSDMLAVQGSNQPQHFGDGTRLSIL.

This clonotype has a handful of counts. The chain couples TRBV2 to TRBJ1-1; 8 bases match TRBD1. CDR3 length: 16 amino acids. Looked up from germline, CDR1 is SNHLY and CDR2 is FYNNEI. V was pared by 5 bases and J by 3 bases, with 11 bases of the junction left unmatched. This chain's CDR3 is CASSNTDRVEDTEAFF. The CDR3 DNA sequence: TGTGCCAGCAGTAACACGGACAGGGTGGAGGACACTGAAGCTTTCTTT.

This chain joins TRBV12-3 or TRBV12-4 and TRBJ2-7, with 9 bases fitting TRBD1. J was trimmed by 3 bases and V by 10 bases; bases with no gene match: 4. The CDR3 loop spans 12 amino acids. CDR3 nucleotide sequence: TGTGCCACAGGGACAGGGAACTACGAGCAGTACTTC. It codes for CATGTGNYEQYF.

In its sample, this clonotype was seen a few times. This chain joins TRBV14 and TRBJ2-1, with D unresolved. Germline lookup yields CDR1 SGHDN and CDR2 FVKESK. With 2 bases removed from V and 7 bases from J, the gap between germline ends came to 15 bases. The CDR3 has 15 amino acids. The CDR3 region is CASSQFVGSGNEQFF. As DNA, the CDR3 is TGTGCCAGCAGCCAATTTGTCGGGTCCGGGAATGAGCAGTTCTTC. Variable domain in full (rest from reference TRBV14 and TRBJ2-1): EAGVTQFPSHSVIEKGQTVTLRCDPISGHDNLYWYRRVMGKEIKFLLHFVKESKQDESGMPNNRFLAERTGGTYSTLKVQPAELEDSGVYFCASSQFVGSGNEQFFGPGTRLTVL.

This clonotype was seen ten or more times. The chain combines TRBV6-1 with TRBJ2-7; 14 bases are a match to TRBD2. Per the germline V gene, CDR1 is MNHNS and CDR2 is SASEGT. J was trimmed by 2 bases and V by 7 bases; bases with no gene match: 7. This CDR3 comprises 16 residues. CDR3 DNA sequence: TGTGCCAGCATGGGGGGACTAGCGGGAGACCCCTACGAGCAGTACTTC. This codes for CASMGGLAGDPYEQYF.

V is TRBV28 and J is TRBJ2-7; D is ambiguous. The CDR3 runs 13 residues. The germline V gene encodes CDR1 MDHEN and CDR2 SYDVKM. V lost 5 bases and J 4 bases, leaving 12 bases between the germline ends. The CDR3 protein is CASSIHTRYEQYF. CDR3 coding DNA: TGTGCCAGCAGTATACACACTCGATACGAGCAGTACTTC.

The V call is TRBV10-3, the J call TRBJ2-5, with 9 bases fitting TRBD1. V was pared by 7 bases and J by 4 bases, with 7 bases of the junction left unmatched. Germline assignment: CDR1 ENHRY and CDR2 SYGVKD. CDR3 length equals 14 residues. The chain's CDR3 is CAINKGGQGETQYF. DNA of the CDR3: TGTGCCATCAATAAGGGGGGACAGGGAGAGACCCAGTACTTC.

This clonotype was seen a few times. This chain uses TRBV27 with TRBJ1-2, with no clear D. V was trimmed by 6 bases and J by 2 bases, leaving 16 bases between them. Germline V gives CDR1 MNHEY, CDR2 SMNVEV (reference sequence). This CDR3 contains 15 residues. The CDR3 loop is CASSWSEGGNYGYTF. The CDR3 bases are TGTGCCAGCAGCTGGTCCGAGGGCGGGAACTATGGCTACACCTTC.

This clonotype turned up a few times. The V and J genes are TRBV6-5 and TRBJ2-1; D is undetermined. CDR3 size: 14 residues. Germline lookup yields CDR1 MNHEY and CDR2 SVGAGI. Trimming cost V 2 bases and J 3 bases, with 8 bases left between them. The CDR3 region has the DNA TGTGCCAGCAGTTACAGGCAGTTCTACAATGAGCAGTTCTTC. Translation: CASSYRQFYNEQFF.

The gene calls are TRBV6-5 and TRBJ2-1; D perhaps matches TRBD2 (5 bases). V lost 5 bases and J lost 9, with 8 bases in between. Germline-derived CDR1 and CDR2 are MNHEY and SVGAGI. This CDR3 region has 11 residues. The CDR3 protein is CASSTGGEQFF. DNA of the CDR3: TGTGCCAGCAGTACTGGAGGTGAGCAGTTCTTC.